The 18 T cell receptor beta chains below all came from one sample that was sequenced in a study of T cells after yellow fever vaccination. Each CDR3 protein gets one entry after TCRdb re-called the 5' RACE reads with MiXCR. Seen here are about 74,000 distinct CDR3 sequences, more than 5.5% observed once, and the top ten hold about a third. The sample consisted of CD8+ T cells sorted from PBMCs, taken 4 to 6 days after the first yellow fever vaccination. The receptors stem from a man between 18 and 29 years old who received the YFV17D yellow fever vaccine.

There are many counts of this clonotype. The chain links TRBV6-5 to TRBJ2-1, with D perhaps matching TRBD1 (5 bases). CDR1 and CDR2 (germline): MNHEY, SVGAGI. There are 14 residues in the CDR3. Trimming cost V 7 bases and J 0 bases, with 10 bases left between them. The CDR3 nucleotides are TGTGCCAGCATGTATAGGGGCTCCTACAATGAGCAGTTCTTC. It specifies CASMYRGSYNEQFF.

The rearrangement links TRBV6-1 to TRBJ2-3; D remains unclear. The CDR3 extends over 14 amino acids. CDR1 is MNHNS, CDR2 SASEGT, per germline. V was shortened by 6 bases and J by 7 bases, with 17 bases between the two germline ends. The CDR3 nucleotides read TGTGCCAGCAGGGGTACTTTCCCCCTTAATACGCAGTATTTT. Translating gives CASRGTFPLNTQYF.

This clonotype was seen more than once but under ten times. The rearrangement uses TRBV2 and TRBJ2-2; D is possibly TRBD1 or TRBD2 (5 bases each). With 2 bases removed from V and 0 bases from J, the gap between germline ends came to 16 bases. Germline V lookup: CDR1 SNHLY, CDR2 FYNNEI. This CDR3 is 18 amino acids long. CDR3 sequence (DNA): TGTGCCAGCAGTGAATTACGAGGGCAGGGCGCGAACACCGGGGAGCTGTTTTTT. It is translated as CASSELRGQGANTGELFF.

The J gene is TRBJ1-5, the V gene TRBV6-5, with TRBD1 as a possible D gene (5 bases). Germline CDR1 and CDR2: MNHEY and SVGAGI. The V gene lost 7 bases and the J gene lost 6 bases, with 19 bases spanning the gap. This CDR3 contains 15 residues. DNA for the CDR3: TGTGCCAGCAAGTCGGCAGGGAGTTCGGGTCAGCCCCAGCATTTT. The encoded protein is CASKSAGSSGQPQHF.

The chain carries TRBV5-1 and TRBJ2-5; 10 bases fit TRBD1. V was clipped by 3 bases and J by 6 bases; unmatched bases: 8. The CDR3 sequence is 15 residues long. Germline CDR1 is SGHRS and CDR2 is YFSETQ. DNA for the CDR3: TGCGCCAGCAGCTCACCGGGACAGGGGCGTAAGACCCAGTACTTC. Its protein is CASSSPGQGRKTQYF. Complete variable domain (other parts from reference TRBV5-1 and TRBJ2-5): KAGVTQTPRYLIKTRGQQVTLSCSPISGHRSVSWYQQTPGQGLQFLFEYFSETQRNKGNFPGRFSGRQFSNSRSEMNVSTLELGDSALYLCASSSPGQGRKTQYFGPGTRLLVL.

This clonotype was seen a handful of times. Sequence at one end of the junction differs from germline and may be a read error. The rearrangement uses TRBV15 and TRBJ1-2, with TRBD1 as a possible D gene (5 bases). The CDR3 covers 16 residues. Looked up from germline, CDR1 is LNHNV and CDR2 is YYDKDF (reference sequence). CDR3: CATRRGWGKEDYGYTF. The CDR3 nucleotides read TGTGCCACCAGGAGAGGTTGGGGGAAGGAGGACTATGGCTACACCTTC.

This clonotype was recorded at least ten times. This sequence joins TRBV12-3 or TRBV12-4 and TRBJ2-3; TRBD2 aligns across 8 bases. The junction had 10 bases not matched to a gene; V was cut back by 3 bases and J by 5 bases. The CDR3 extends over 16 amino acids. CDR3 bases: TGTGCCAGCAGTTTTCAGGGGACTAGGGATTTAGATACGCAGTATTTT. Protein sequence: CASSFQGTRDLDTQYF.

The chain recombines TRBV4-2 with TRBJ1-4; D uncertain. Germline lookup yields CDR1 LGHNA and CDR2 YNFKEQ. CDR3 length: 16 amino acids. V was trimmed by 10 bases and J by 2 bases, leaving 20 bases between them. The chain's CDR3 is CAMGPGLLCTNEKLFF. The CDR3 nucleotides are TGTGCCATGGGCCCCGGGCTCCTCTGCACTAATGAAAAACTGTTTTTT.

This clonotype was detected a few times. The chain combines TRBV6-2 or TRBV6-3 with TRBJ1-4; D unresolved. V lost 6 bases and J 0 bases, leaving 17 bases between the germline ends. Germline CDR1 and CDR2: MNHEY and SVGEGT. The CDR3 is 17 residues long. CDR3 sequence reads: CASSYLPTEATNEKLFF. CDR3 sequence (DNA): TGTGCCAGCAGCTATCTCCCGACCGAAGCAACTAATGAAAAACTGTTTTTT.

This clonotype was recorded a few times. V is TRBV29-1 and J is TRBJ2-2; D assignment may be TRBD1 or TRBD2 (6 bases each). Looked up from germline, CDR1 is SQVTM and CDR2 is ANQGSEA. This CDR3 contains 12 residues. DNA for the CDR3: TGCTCGGGGTCGGGGGCCACCGGGGAGCTGTTTTTT. As protein: CSGSGATGELFF.

This clonotype was counted between two and nine times. The chain joins TRBV4-3 to TRBJ1-5; D remains ambiguous. The germline CDR1 and CDR2 sequences are LGHNA and YSLEER. The CDR3 consists of 15 residues. V was pared by 0 bases and J by 0 bases, with 6 bases between. The CDR3 is CASSQDRDSNQPQHF. CDR3 DNA: TGCGCCAGCAGCCAAGATCGGGATAGCAATCAGCCCCAGCATTTT.

The V gene is TRBV7-3, the J gene TRBJ2-3; TRBD2 matches 14 bases. CDR1 is SGHTA, CDR2 FQGTGA, per germline. There are 17 residues in the CDR3. Trimming cost V 4 bases and J 6 bases; bases outside gene matches: 9. The CDR3 sequence: CASSSRGLAGVVDTQYF. The CDR3 coding sequence is TGTGCCAGCAGCTCTCGGGGACTAGCGGGGGTTGTTGATACGCAGTATTTT.

The V and J genes are TRBV29-1 and TRBJ2-7; 7 nucleotides line up with TRBD1. The CDR3 loop spans 13 amino acids. CDR1 is SQVTM, CDR2 ANQGSEA, per germline. With 5 bases clipped from V and 2 bases from J, the junction kept 6 bases outside the gene matches. The CDR3 DNA is TGCAGCGTTAATGGACAGGCTACCTACGAGCAGTACTTC. This encodes CSVNGQATYEQYF.

At least ten counts were recorded for this clonotype. V is TRBV4-1 and J is TRBJ2-7; no reliable D call. The CDR3 loop spans 13 amino acids. The V end was cut by 4 bases, the J end by 3 bases, with 10 bases between. Germline V gene sequence: CDR1 MGHRA, CDR2 YSYEKL. The CDR3 spells CASSPSIVYEQYF. CDR3 in DNA: TGCGCCAGCAGCCCCTCTATCGTCTACGAGCAGTACTTC.

This clonotype was observed a few times. This rearrangement joins TRBV3-1 to TRBJ1-2; D might be TRBD1 (5 bases). V was shortened by 11 bases and J by 5 bases, with 33 bases between the two germline ends. This CDR3 has 18 amino acids. Germline assignment: CDR1 LGHDT and CDR2 YNNKEL (reference sequence). The CDR3 DNA reads as TGTGCCTCCAGCCCACCGCCTAATTGGGGCAGATTAGTGTATGGCTACACCTTC. Amino acid sequence: CASSPPPNWGRLVYGYTF.

The chain links TRBV20-1 to TRBJ2-3; 8 bases align to TRBD2. CDR1 and CDR2 from the germline V gene are DFQATT and SNEGSKA (reference sequence). The CDR3 has 14 residues. V dropped 3 bases and J dropped 2; count of bases not matched to a gene: 4. Here the CDR3 reads CSASPSGLTDTQYF. CDR3 bases: TGCAGTGCTAGTCCTAGCGGGCTCACAGATACGCAGTATTTT.

V gene TRBV5-4 combines with J gene TRBJ2-5, with D maybe TRBD2 (7 bases). The V gene lost 1 base and the J gene lost 1 base, with 23 bases spanning the gap. Germline CDR1 reads SGHNT; CDR2 reads YYREEE (reference sequence). The CDR3 is made up of 19 amino acids. CDR3 protein: CASSLRSPRRGTIQETQYF. The CDR3, as DNA: TGTGCCAGCAGCTTGAGGTCTCCCCGGCGGGGGACAATCCAAGAGACCCAGTACTTC. The entire variable domain, with the rest obtained from reference TRBV5-4 and TRBJ2-5, is as follows: ETGVTQSPTHLIKTRGQQVTLRCSSQSGHNTVSWYQQALGQGPQFIFQYYREEENGRGNFPPRFSGLQFPNYSSELNVNALELDDSALYLCASSLRSPRRGTIQETQYFGPGTRLLVL.

This chain joins TRBV19 and TRBJ2-1; TRBD1 agrees at 8 bases. CDR3 size: 14 residues. Germline CDR1 and CDR2: LNHDA and SQIVND (reference sequence). After removal of 1 base from V and 9 bases from J, the junction contained 5 bases not matched to a gene. In DNA, the CDR3 is TGTGCCAGTAGTATAGGGACAGGGATGGGTGAGCAGTTCTTC. Translated: CASSIGTGMGEQFF. Full variable domain (outside the CDR3, taken from reference TRBV19 and TRBJ2-1): DGGITQSPKYLFRKEGQNVTLSCEQNLNHDAMYWYRQDPGQGLRLIYYSQIVNDFQKGDIAEGYSVSREKKESFPLTVTSAQKNPTAFYLCASSIGTGMGEQFFGPGTRLTVL.